This T cell receptor beta chain comes out of a study of T cell responses to AZD1222 COVID-19 vaccine. Study observations and caveats: Spike-spanning, vaccine-associated CD4 TCRs were dominant at 160-218 and 743-854. Clonal diversity may have been underestimated, and the donors were mostly white British, with more females than males.

The CDR3 has 12 amino acids. Germline V CDR1 and CDR2: MNHEY, SMNVEV (reference sequence). The V end lost 5 bases, the J end lost 3 bases, and 7 bases lay between the germline ends. Profiling relied on immunoSEQ multiplex PCR, and the TCRdb table lists in-frame clones only, not all of them. The data hold about 39,000 clones, with 88% observed a single time. Points on this clone: Its antigen is not identified.

The chain links TRBV27 to TRBJ1-2; D remains unclear. The specimen comprised peripheral blood, sampled 28 days after the second dose of the MenACWY control vaccine. The receptor's source is an adult who received the MenACWY meningococcal vaccine as a control. CDR3 residues: CASSRGHYGYTF. CDR3 sequence (DNA): TGTGCCAGCAGTCGAGGCCACTATGGCTACACCTTC.